The rows below give T cell receptor beta chains drawn from one sample of a study of radiation and T cells in renal cell carcinoma. Produced via immunoSEQ multiplex PCR; TCRdb's table is partial and in-frame only. The table has about 50,000 clones, approximately 80% seen once; the top ten hold about 33%. Specimen: blood, collected from a patient whose treatment included radiotherapy and nephrectomy. The receptors come from a woman aged 65 to 85 with renal cell carcinoma. CDR3s include the opening cysteine and the closing phenylalanine or tryptophan. D genes are given only for firm matches. Rows give clone size only sometimes, using once, few, many, or a class for an expanded clone.

d_call cdr3_length j_call clone_size v_call cdr3_aa cdr3_nt
. 13 TRBJ1-2 . TRBV10-3 CAISDQVSNGYTF TGTGCCATCAGTGATCAGGTCTCTAATGGCTACACCTTC
. 15 TRBJ1-2 . TRBV19 CASRPLGGERNGYTF TGTGCCAGTAGGCCATTGGGGGGAGAGAGGAATGGCTACACCTTC
TRBD1 16 TRBJ1-4 . TRBV11-2 CASSFTGGQGNEKLFF TGTGCCAGCAGCTTCACAGGGGGGCAGGGGAATGAAAAACTGTTTTTT
. 13 TRBJ2-7 medium-sized TRBV6-5 CASRLPSGYEQYF TGTGCCAGCAGACTACCTTCAGGGTACGAGCAGTACTTC
. 14 TRBJ2-7 . TRBV7-2 CASSRAVGIYEQYF TGTGCCAGCAGCAGGGCCGTGGGGATCTACGAGCAGTACTTC
. 14 TRBJ1-1 once TRBV5-1 CASSLEGGDTEAFF TGCGCCAGCAGCTTGGAAGGGGGGGACACTGAAGCTTTCTTT
TRBD1 17 TRBJ2-2 once TRBV10-3 CAIGRGGGNANTGELFF TGTGCCATCGGACGAGGGGGCGGAAACGCGAACACCGGGGAGCTGTTTTTT
. 13 TRBJ1-4 . TRBV6-1 CASGRATNEKLFF TGTGCCAGCGGGAGGGCAACTAATGAAAAACTGTTTTTT
TRBD2 15 TRBJ2-7 . TRBV27 CASSPRGGQTYEQYF TGTGCCAGCAGCCCTCGCGGGGGGCAGACCTACGAGCAGTACTTC
TRBD2 19 TRBJ2-3 . TRBV29-1 CSVEDRSGMAGRGTDTQYF TGCAGCGTTGAAGATCGCTCGGGGATGGCGGGGAGGGGCACAGATACGCAGTATTTT
. 14 TRBJ2-7 . TRBV7-9 CASSSTGGREEQYF TGTGCCAGCAGCTCAACAGGGGGGAGGGAAGAGCAGTACTTC
. 13 TRBJ1-1 . TRBV6-5 CASSYEGNTEAFF TGTGCCAGCAGTTACGAGGGGAACACTGAAGCTTTCTTT
. 14 TRBJ1-1 . TRBV6-1 CASIFYGGSTEAFF TGTGCCAGCATCTTCTACGGCGGGAGCACTGAAGCTTTCTTT
. 14 TRBJ2-7 few TRBV18 CASSPTGGHYEQYF TGTGCCAGCTCACCGACGGGGGGCCACTACGAGCAGTACTTC
TRBD2 15 TRBJ2-5 . TRBV4-1 CASSQRAGGPETQYF TGCGCCAGCAGCCAGAGAGCGGGGGGGCCGGAGACCCAGTACTTC
. 14 TRBJ1-5 . TRBV2 CASSADSVGHPQHF TGTGCCAGCAGCGCGGACAGTGTGGGTCACCCCCAGCATTTT
. 13 TRBJ1-1 few TRBV29-1 CSVERPLNTEAFF TGCAGCGTTGAGCGACCGCTAAACACTGAAGCTTTCTTT
. 14 TRBJ2-1 once TRBV27 CASSKPTRRDEQFF TGTGCCAGCAGTAAACCAACTAGACGGGATGAGCAGTTCTTC
. 12 TRBJ1-2 few TRBV19 CASRWNDYGYTF TGTGCCAGTAGATGGAACGACTATGGCTACACCTTC
TRBD1 16 TRBJ2-7 . TRBV27 CASSLSGQGSSYEQYF TGTGCCAGCAGTTTATCGGGACAGGGAAGCTCCTACGAGCAGTACTTC
. 15 TRBJ1-6 . TRBV9 CASSVDGSYNSPLHF TGTGCCAGCAGCGTAGACGGCTCCTATAATTCACCCCTCCACTTT
. 14 TRBJ1-1 . TRBV9 CASSAFDSNTEAFF TGTGCCAGCAGCGCATTCGACAGTAACACTGAAGCTTTCTTT
. 15 TRBJ2-5 few TRBV9 CASSALVGRGETQYF TGTGCCAGCAGCGCTTTAGTTGGACGGGGAGAGACCCAGTACTTC
. 14 TRBJ1-1 . TRBV5-1 CASSLPRVNTEAFF TGCGCCAGCAGCCTACCGAGGGTTAACACTGAAGCTTTCTTT
TRBD2 19 TRBJ2-7 . TRBV4-1 CASSQALLRLAGGRIEQYF TGCGCCAGCAGCCAAGCCCTGCTAAGGTTAGCGGGAGGGAGAATCGAGCAGTACTTC
. 13 TRBJ1-4 . TRBV30 CAWSFRALEKLFF TGTGCCTGGAGTTTCCGTGCCTTAGAAAAACTGTTTTTT
TRBD1 15 TRBJ1-5 . TRBV11-2 CASSSDRGGGQPQHF TGTGCCAGCAGCTCCGATAGAGGGGGCGGTCAGCCCCAGCATTTT
TRBD2 16 TRBJ2-1 . TRBV5-4 CASSLTSGGPYNEQFF TGTGCCAGCAGCTTGACTAGCGGGGGACCCTACAATGAGCAGTTCTTC
. 14 TRBJ2-5 . TRBV5-4 CASSSSRGRETQYF TGTGCCAGCAGCTCCAGTCGGGGAAGGGAGACCCAGTACTTC
. 10 TRBJ2-5 . TRBV25-1 CASSRETQYF TGTGCCAGCTCGCGGGAGACCCAGTACTTC
. 13 TRBJ1-4 . TRBV30 CACRDRTNEKLFF TGTGCCTGTAGAGACAGGACTAATGAAAAACTGTTTTTT
TRBD1 13 TRBJ1-4 once TRBV29-1 CSVDLGGREKLFF TGCAGCGTTGATTTAGGGGGCCGTGAAAAACTGTTTTTT
. 12 TRBJ1-1 few TRBV18 CASSPPGRGAFF TGTGCCAGCTCACCACCAGGACGAGGGGCTTTCTTT
. 12 TRBJ1-1 . TRBV7-9 CASSPAGGEAFF TGTGCCAGCAGCCCCGCTGGGGGTGAAGCTTTCTTT
TRBD1 18 TRBJ1-4 once TRBV4-2 CASSHAGTGGKGNEKLFF TGTGCCAGCAGCCATGCCGGGACAGGGGGCAAGGGAAATGAAAAACTGTTTTTT
TRBD1 14 TRBJ1-2 . TRBV6-6 CASSYNRGGYGYTF TGTGCCAGCAGTTACAACAGGGGAGGCTATGGCTACACCTTC
. 15 TRBJ2-7 . TRBV7-2 CASSPGSARAYEQYF TGTGCCAGCAGCCCTGGGTCCGCTAGAGCCTACGAGCAGTACTTC